The 19 T cell receptor beta chains given below trace back to one sample, sequenced in a study of blood T cell repertoires in COVID-19. This table comes from immunoSEQ multiplex PCR, and its TCRdb copy is limited to in-frame clones, with some not included. Among 150,000 to 200,000 clones listed, around four fifths were seen once. The sequencing sample was made of PBMCs or T cells enriched from blood (not recorded which). Every receptor here comes from a woman aged 50 to 60 who had recovered from COVID-19.

V and J are TRBV19 and TRBJ2-4; D ambiguous. Per germline, CDR1 LNHDA and CDR2 SQIVND (reference sequence). This CDR3 is built from 13 residues. The CDR3: CATGLGAKNIQYF. The CDR3 DNA is TGTGCGACGGGTCTTGGGGCCAAAAACATTCAGTACTTC.

This clone occurred a few times. This chain uses TRBV7-2 with TRBJ2-7; 9 bases fit TRBD1. J was trimmed by 3 bases and V by 6 bases; bases with no gene match: 3. CDR3 length: 13 amino acids. Germline V gene lookup returns CDR1 SGHTA and CDR2 FQGNSA. The DNA of the CDR3 is TGTGCCAGCAGACGACAGGGGGGCTACGAGCAGTACTTC. Protein: CASRRQGGYEQYF.

The chain links TRBV2 to TRBJ2-2, with D possibly matching TRBD1 (6 bases). V dropped 7 bases and J dropped 0 bases, with 15 bases sitting between them. CDR1 and CDR2 (germline): SNHLY, FYNNEI. CDR3 length equals 16 residues. As DNA, the CDR3 is TGTGCCAGCAAATCAGGGGCTCAATCGAACACCGGGGAGCTGTTTTTT. Its protein product is CASKSGAQSNTGELFF. The full variable domain, its missing parts supplied by reference TRBV2 and TRBJ2-2, is EPEVTQTPSHQVTQMGQEVILRCVPISNHLYFYWYRQILGQKVEFLVSFYNNEISEKSEIFDDQFSVERPDGSNFTLKIRSTKLEDSAMYFCASKSGAQSNTGELFFGEGSRLTVL.

This chain connects TRBV28 to TRBJ2-1; 8 nucleotides align to TRBD1. The V gene's germline CDR1 is MDHEN and CDR2 SYDVKM. The V and J ends lost 6 bases and 12 bases, in that order; junction bases with no gene match: 10. The CDR3 is made up of 13 amino acids. The chain's CDR3 is CASSSPDRGWQFF. Written as DNA, the CDR3 is TGTGCCAGCAGCTCCCCCGACAGGGGATGGCAGTTCTTC.

This clone was recorded a few times. The J gene is TRBJ1-5, the V gene TRBV28; the D is unclear. The CDR3 runs 15 residues. Germline loops: CDR1 MDHEN, CDR2 SYDVKM. V lost 2 bases and J 0 bases, leaving 8 bases between the germline ends. This CDR3 is CASSLTDYSNQPQHF. For the CDR3, the DNA is TGTGCCAGCAGTTTAACAGACTATAGCAATCAGCCCCAGCATTTT.

CDR3 DNA: TGTGCCAGTAGTTCCGGTAGCACAGATACGCAGTATTTT. This sequence encodes CASSSGSTDTQYF. The chain combines TRBV19 with TRBJ2-3; the D is unclear. V was cut by 5 bases and J by 0 bases, with 6 bases left in between. The CDR3 loop spans 13 amino acids. Germline assignment: CDR1 LNHDA and CDR2 SQIVND (reference sequence).

This clone appeared once. The chain employs TRBV7-2 and TRBJ2-2, with 9 bases that match TRBD2. Germline-derived CDR1 and CDR2 are SGHTA and FQGNSA. CDR3 length equals 14 residues. After removal of 5 bases from V and 6 bases from J, the junction contained 4 bases not matched to a gene. CDR3 in DNA: TGTGCCAGCAGCCAACTAGCGGGTTCCGGGGAGCTGTTTTTT. Protein product: CASSQLAGSGELFF.

V and J are TRBV2 and TRBJ1-5, with TRBD1 identical over 10 bases. The germline CDR1 and CDR2 sequences are SNHLY and FYNNEI. The trim removed 6 bases at V and 0 bases at J, leaving 8 bases unmatched. This CDR3 has 17 residues. The CDR3 DNA reads TGTGCCAGCAGGCGGGACAGGGGAGGGAATAGCAATCAGCCCCAGCATTTT. Translation: CASRRDRGGNSNQPQHF.

The chain recombines TRBV27 with TRBJ1-1; 9 positions agree with TRBD1. In germline, CDR1 is MNHEY, CDR2 SMNVEV (reference sequence). J was trimmed by 3 bases and V by 7 bases; bases with no gene match: 3. CDR3 length equals 13 residues. The CDR3 reads CASIGQGYTEAFF. CDR3 DNA sequence: TGTGCCAGCATTGGACAGGGGTACACTGAAGCTTTCTTT.

The rearrangement joins TRBV5-4 to TRBJ2-2, with 8 bases fitting TRBD2. Germline V gene lookup returns CDR1 SGHNT and CDR2 YYREEE (reference sequence). CDR3 length: 16 amino acids. The trim removed 4 bases at V and 0 bases at J, leaving 5 bases unmatched. The CDR3, as DNA: TGTGCCAGCAGCCAGAGAGCGGGAGCGAACACCGGGGAGCTGTTTTTT. Amino acids: CASSQRAGANTGELFF.

This chain joins TRBV29-1 and TRBJ2-7; D is ambiguous. The germline V gene encodes CDR1 SQVTM and CDR2 ANQGSEA. This CDR3 region has 15 residues. The ends were cut back, 2 bases at V and 1 base at J, with 15 bases in the middle. This CDR3 is CSVESGEELSYEQYF. The CDR3 nucleotides read TGCAGCGTTGAAAGTGGCGAAGAACTATCCTACGAGCAGTACTTC.

The rearrangement joins TRBV27 to TRBJ1-2; TRBD1 might be the D (5 bases). Germline V lookup: CDR1 MNHEY, CDR2 SMNVEV (reference sequence). Trimming pared 8 bases from V and 0 bases from J, leaving 10 bases between. CDR3 size: 13 residues. CDR3 sequence reads: CASGRGANYGYTF. CDR3 nucleotide sequence: TGTGCCAGCGGGAGGGGAGCTAACTATGGCTACACCTTC.

The chain couples TRBV6-4 to TRBJ1-1, with 9 nucleotides matching TRBD1. This CDR3 has 14 residues. The V and J ends lost 5 bases and 1 base, in that order; junction bases with no gene match: 2. CDR1 is MRHNA and CDR2 is SNTAGT in the germline V gene. The CDR3 DNA follows: TGTGCCAGCAGTACGGGACAGGGGAACACTGAAGCTTTCTTT. Amino acids: CASSTGQGNTEAFF.

V and J are TRBV7-8 and TRBJ1-1; 7 positions agree with TRBD1. The CDR3 extends over 14 amino acids. J lost 9 bases, V lost 1 base, and 8 bases had no gene match. CDR1 is SGHVS and CDR2 is FQNEAQ in the germline V gene. The CDR3 nucleotides are TGTGCCAGCAGCTTAGATGGACAGGTTGTAAAAGCTTTCTTT. Its protein is CASSLDGQVVKAFF.

The chain links TRBV7-2 to TRBJ2-1; 8 nucleotides line up with TRBD1. From germline, CDR1 is SGHTA and CDR2 FQGNSA. CDR3 size: 15 residues. The J segment lost 5 bases and the V segment lost 3 bases, leaving 6 bases of the junction unmatched. The DNA for the CDR3 is TGTGCCAGCAGCTTCGACAGGGGTTCCCACAATGAGCAGTTCTTC. Translated, it gives CASSFDRGSHNEQFF.

This clone was recorded once. The chain is built from TRBV2 and TRBJ2-3, with 8 bases that match TRBD1. This CDR3 is 15 amino acids long. J was trimmed by 0 bases and V by 6 bases; bases with no gene match: 5. Germline V gene lookup returns CDR1 SNHLY and CDR2 FYNNEI. CDR3 sequence (DNA): TGTGCCAGCAGGAGGGACAGGCTGAGCACAGATACGCAGTATTTT. It specifies CASRRDRLSTDTQYF.

This chain joins TRBV9 and TRBJ1-1; D is uncertain. This CDR3 comprises 14 residues. The germline gives CDR1 SGDLS, CDR2 YYNGEE. V lost 0 bases and J lost 1, with 7 bases in between. CDR3: CASSVAQTNTEAFF. The CDR3 DNA reads TGTGCCAGCAGCGTAGCACAGACGAACACTGAAGCTTTCTTT.

The chain is built from TRBV6-5 and TRBJ1-2, with a possible D match to TRBD1 (5 bases). This CDR3 contains 14 residues. Germline values: CDR1 MNHEY, CDR2 SVGAGI. V lost 2 bases, J lost 0 bases, and 7 bases lay in between. Here the CDR3 DNA reads TGTGCCAGCAGTTACGGACACTCTAACTATGGCTACACCTTC. Residues: CASSYGHSNYGYTF.

In DNA, the CDR3 is TGTGCCAGCAGCTTAGGACAGAGCAATCAGCCCCAGCATTTT. Its translation is CASSLGQSNQPQHF. The chain has TRBV7-8 and TRBJ1-5; D is perhaps TRBD1 (5 bases). The CDR3 runs to 14 residues. Trimming took off 1 base at V and 1 base at J, with 5 bases between the two ends. Germline V CDR1 and CDR2: SGHVS, FQNEAQ.